This T cell receptor (beta chain) emerged from a study of CD8 T cells in ankylosing spondylitis. One entry per CDR3 protein, called by TCRdb with MiXCR from the 5' RACE reads. The sample includes roughly 700,000 distinct CDR3 sequences, roughly 20% of them seen just once. This clonotype was seen a handful of times. Antigen specificity is unknown. The ends lost 10 bases at V and 5 bases at J; junction bases unmatched: 8. CDR3 length equals 14 residues. CDR1 ENHRY and CDR2 SYGVKD come from the germline V gene. Study observations and caveats: Disease-linked clones proved CD8+ and comparatively uncommon in peripheral blood. Several highly homologous variants made up a TCR beta motif, and this motif appeared characteristic of ankylosing spondylitis blood.

The sequenced material came from blood, either unsorted or a sorted T cell fraction (not recorded which). This receptor was identified in a male donor with ankylosing spondylitis. This chain connects TRBV10-3 to TRBJ2-2; 9 nucleotides match TRBD1. The CDR3 DNA follows: TGTGCCACCACAGGGGGCGGGAGAACCGGGGAGCTGTTTTTT. It is translated as CATTGGGRTGELFF.